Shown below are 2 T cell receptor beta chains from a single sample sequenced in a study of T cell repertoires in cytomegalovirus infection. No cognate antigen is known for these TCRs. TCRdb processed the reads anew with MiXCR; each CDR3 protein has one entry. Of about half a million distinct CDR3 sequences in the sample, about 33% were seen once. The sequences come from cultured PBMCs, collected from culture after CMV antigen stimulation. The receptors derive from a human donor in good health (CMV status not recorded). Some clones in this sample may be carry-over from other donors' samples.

The CDR3 spells CASSYSGPVDTDTQYF. In nucleotides, the CDR3 is TGTGCCAGCAGTTACAGCGGCCCCGTGGATACAGATACGCAGTATTTT. The chain combines TRBV6-5 with TRBJ2-3; possible D gene TRBD2, 5 bases. The CDR3 is made up of 16 amino acids. Trimming pared 2 bases from V and 3 bases from J, leaving 15 bases between. Germline V lookup: CDR1 MNHEY, CDR2 SVGAGI.

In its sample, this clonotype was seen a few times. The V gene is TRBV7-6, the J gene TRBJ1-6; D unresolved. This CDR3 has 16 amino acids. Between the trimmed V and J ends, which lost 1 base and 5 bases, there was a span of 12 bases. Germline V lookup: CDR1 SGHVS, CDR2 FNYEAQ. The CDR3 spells CASSLVYRGNNSPLHF. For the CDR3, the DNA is TGTGCCAGCAGCTTAGTATACCGAGGAAATAATTCACCCCTCCACTTT.